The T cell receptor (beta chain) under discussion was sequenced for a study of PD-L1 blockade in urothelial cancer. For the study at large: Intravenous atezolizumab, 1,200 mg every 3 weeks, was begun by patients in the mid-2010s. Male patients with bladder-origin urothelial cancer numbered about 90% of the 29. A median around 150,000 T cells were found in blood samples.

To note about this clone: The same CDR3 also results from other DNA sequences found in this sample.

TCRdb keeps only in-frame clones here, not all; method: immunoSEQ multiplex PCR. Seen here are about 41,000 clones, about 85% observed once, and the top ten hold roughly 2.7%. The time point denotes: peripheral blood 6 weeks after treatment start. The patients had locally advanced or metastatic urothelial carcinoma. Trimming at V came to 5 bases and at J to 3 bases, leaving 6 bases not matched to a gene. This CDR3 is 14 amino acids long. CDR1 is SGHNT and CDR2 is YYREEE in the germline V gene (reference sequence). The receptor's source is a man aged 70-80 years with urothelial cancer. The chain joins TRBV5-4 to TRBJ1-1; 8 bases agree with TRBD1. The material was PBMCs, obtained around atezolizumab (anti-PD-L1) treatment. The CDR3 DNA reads TGTGCCAGCAGTCAAGACAGGGGCGACACTGAAGCTTTCTTT. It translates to CASSQDRGDTEAFF.